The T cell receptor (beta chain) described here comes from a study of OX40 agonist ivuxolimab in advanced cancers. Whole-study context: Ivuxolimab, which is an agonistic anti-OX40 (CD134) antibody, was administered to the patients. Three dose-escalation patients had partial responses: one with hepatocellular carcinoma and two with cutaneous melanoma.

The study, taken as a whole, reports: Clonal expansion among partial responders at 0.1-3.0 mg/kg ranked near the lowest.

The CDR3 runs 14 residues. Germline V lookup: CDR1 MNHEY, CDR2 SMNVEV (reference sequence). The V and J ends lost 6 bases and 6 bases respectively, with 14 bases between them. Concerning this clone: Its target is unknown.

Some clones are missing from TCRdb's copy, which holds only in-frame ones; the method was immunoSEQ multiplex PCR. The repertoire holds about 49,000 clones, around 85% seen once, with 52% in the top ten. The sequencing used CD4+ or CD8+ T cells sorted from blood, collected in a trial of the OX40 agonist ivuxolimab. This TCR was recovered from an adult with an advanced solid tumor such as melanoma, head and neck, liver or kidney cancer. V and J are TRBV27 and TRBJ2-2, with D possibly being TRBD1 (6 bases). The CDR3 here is CASSPQGRAGELFF. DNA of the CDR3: TGTGCCAGCAGCCCACAGGGAAGGGCCGGGGAGCTGTTTTTT.